This T cell receptor (beta chain) came from a study of shared clonotypes between healthy human individuals. With regard to this clone: The antigen is undetermined.

A deep-level run was used for the assay. The repertoire was sequenced with immunoSEQ multiplex PCR; TCRdb's copy has only in-frame clones and lacks some. The sample shows roughly 320,000 clones, roughly 84% of them seen only once. The study, taken as a whole, reports: In having few donors, the study represented limited genetic and exposure-history diversity. Only blood was sampled, and tissue TCR repertoires likely differ from blood ones.

The germline V gene has CDR1 WSHSY and CDR2 SAAADI. CDR3 length: 13 residues. V was pared by 6 bases and J by 3 bases, with 12 bases between. Sequenced input: memory CD8+ T cells sorted from blood. As for subset: CD45RO+ cells pooled with CCR7-negative TemRA cells. V usage is TRBV10-2 and J usage is TRBJ2-7, with D perhaps TRBD1 or TRBD2 (5 bases each). The TCR sequence derives from a man between 18 and 35 years old in good health. For the CDR3, the DNA is TGCGCCAGCAGCGAGGGGAGAGGCTACGAGCAGTACTTC. It encodes CASSEGRGYEQYF.